This TCR beta chain was retrieved from a study of cytomegalovirus exposure and HLA in healthy donors. The CDR3 loop spans 15 amino acids. Per germline, CDR1 LGHNA and CDR2 YSLEER. Trimming stripped 0 bases from V and 3 bases from J, with 11 bases between. Primers: 60 Vbeta forward and 13 Jbeta reverse. TCRdb's table, derived via immunoSEQ multiplex PCR, lists solely in-frame clones and lacks some. The sample includes some 130,000 clones, 80% of them seen just once. The sample comprised PBMCs. This sequence joins TRBV4-3 and TRBJ2-5, with D unresolved. The receptor's source is a man aged 25-45 years in good health and CMV-seronegative. CDR3 sequence: CASSQDLTPEETQYF. For the CDR3, the DNA is TGCGCCAGCAGCCAAGATCTGACTCCCGAAGAGACCCAGTACTTC.